This T cell receptor (beta chain) was sequenced for a study of Graves' ophthalmopathy and Graves' hyperthyroidism. Included hyperthyroidism patients were aged 18 to 65 and newly diagnosed (under 2 months' duration). Patients were excluded if they had other autoimmune diseases or uncontrolled infections, and likewise if pregnancy or lactation applied. Serum thyroxine and TRAb, along with clinical symptoms, thyroid ultrasound and orbital computed tomography, were what diagnosis relied on. PBMCs were obtained from approximately 10 ml of fresh peripheral blood. J lost 7 bases, V lost 5 bases, and 5 bases had no gene match. This CDR3 is built from 14 residues. Germline CDR1 SGHTA, CDR2 FQGNSA. As the template, RNA transcripts were used to amplify TCR beta CDR3 regions. After a first-round RT-PCR with HTBI primers, a second-round multiplex PCR was run. TCRdb called the multiplex PCR reads again in MiXCR, with one record for every CDR3 protein. In the table there are some 350,000 distinct CDR3 sequences, roughly 15% of which are singletons.

The chain recombines TRBV7-2 with TRBJ1-5; 10 bases match TRBD1. The receptor's source is an adult woman with stable Graves' hyperthyroidism. Sequencing was carried out using peripheral blood. CDR3 coding DNA: TGTGCCAGCAGCCGACAGGGGGCCGACCAGCCCCAGCATTTT. Translated: CASSRQGADQPQHF.